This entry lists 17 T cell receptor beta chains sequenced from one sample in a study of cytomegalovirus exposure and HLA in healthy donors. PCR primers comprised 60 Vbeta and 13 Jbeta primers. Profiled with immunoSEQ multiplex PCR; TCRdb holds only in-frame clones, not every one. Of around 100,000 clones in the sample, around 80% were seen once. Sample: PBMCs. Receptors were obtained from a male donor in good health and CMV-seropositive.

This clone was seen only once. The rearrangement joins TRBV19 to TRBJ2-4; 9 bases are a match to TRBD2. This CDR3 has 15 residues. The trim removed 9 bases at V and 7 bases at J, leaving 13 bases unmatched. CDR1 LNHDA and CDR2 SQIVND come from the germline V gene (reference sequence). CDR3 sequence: CASATERGAPNIQYF. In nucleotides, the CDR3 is TGTGCCAGCGCTACTGAGCGGGGGGCCCCGAACATTCAGTACTTC.

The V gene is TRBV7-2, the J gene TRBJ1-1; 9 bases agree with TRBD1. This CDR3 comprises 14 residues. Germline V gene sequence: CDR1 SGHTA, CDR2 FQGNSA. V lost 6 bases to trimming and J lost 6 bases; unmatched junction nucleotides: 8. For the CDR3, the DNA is TGTGCCAGCAGGTACAGGGGGCTGAAACCTGAAGCTTTCTTT. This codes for CASRYRGLKPEAFF.

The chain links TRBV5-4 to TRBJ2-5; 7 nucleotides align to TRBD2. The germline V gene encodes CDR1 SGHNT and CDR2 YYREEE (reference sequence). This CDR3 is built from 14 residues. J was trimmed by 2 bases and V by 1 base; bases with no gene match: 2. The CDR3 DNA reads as TGTGCCAGCAGCTTGACTAGCGCACAAGAGACCCAGTACTTC. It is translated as CASSLTSAQETQYF.

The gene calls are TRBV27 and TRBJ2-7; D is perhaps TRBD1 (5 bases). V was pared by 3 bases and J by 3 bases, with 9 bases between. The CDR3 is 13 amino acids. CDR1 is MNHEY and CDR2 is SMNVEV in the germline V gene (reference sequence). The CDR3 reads CASSFFRDYEQYF. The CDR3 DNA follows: TGTGCCAGCAGTTTTTTCAGGGACTACGAGCAGTACTTC.

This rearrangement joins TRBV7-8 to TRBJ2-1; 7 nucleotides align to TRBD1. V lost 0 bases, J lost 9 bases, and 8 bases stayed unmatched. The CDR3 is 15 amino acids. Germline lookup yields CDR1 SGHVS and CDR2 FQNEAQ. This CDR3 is CASSLAQGLIGEQFF. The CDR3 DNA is TGTGCCAGCAGCTTAGCACAGGGGTTAATTGGTGAGCAGTTCTTC.

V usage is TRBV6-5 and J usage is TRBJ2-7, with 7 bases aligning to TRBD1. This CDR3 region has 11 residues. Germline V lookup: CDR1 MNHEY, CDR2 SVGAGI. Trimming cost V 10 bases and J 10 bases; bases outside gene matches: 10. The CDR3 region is CATQDRRGQYF. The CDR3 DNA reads TGTGCCACCCAGGACAGGAGAGGACAGTACTTC.

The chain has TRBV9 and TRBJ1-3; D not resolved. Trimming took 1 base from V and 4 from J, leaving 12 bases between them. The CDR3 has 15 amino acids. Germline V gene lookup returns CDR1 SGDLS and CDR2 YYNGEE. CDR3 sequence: CASSVSRRRGNTIYF. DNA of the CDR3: TGTGCCAGCAGCGTATCCCGGAGGAGAGGAAACACCATATATTTT. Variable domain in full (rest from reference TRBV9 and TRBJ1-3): DSGVTQTPKHLITATGQRVTLRCSPRSGDLSVYWYQQSLDQGLQFLIQYYNGEERAKGNILERFSAQQFPDLHSELNLSSLELGDSALYFCASSVSRRRGNTIYFGEGSWLTVV.

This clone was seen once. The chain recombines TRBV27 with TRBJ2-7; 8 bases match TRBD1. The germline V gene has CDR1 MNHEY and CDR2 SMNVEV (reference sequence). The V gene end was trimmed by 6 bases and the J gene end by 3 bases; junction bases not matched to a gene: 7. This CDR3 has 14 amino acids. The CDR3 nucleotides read TGTGCCAGCAGCAGGACAGGGAGTCACTACGAGCAGTACTTC. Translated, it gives CASSRTGSHYEQYF.

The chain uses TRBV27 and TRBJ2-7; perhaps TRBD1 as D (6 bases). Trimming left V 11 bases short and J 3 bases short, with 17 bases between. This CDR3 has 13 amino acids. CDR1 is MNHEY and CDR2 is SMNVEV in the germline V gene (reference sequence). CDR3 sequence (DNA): TGTGCCGCGGAACAGGGAAAAGGCTACGAGCAGTACTTC. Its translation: CAAEQGKGYEQYF.

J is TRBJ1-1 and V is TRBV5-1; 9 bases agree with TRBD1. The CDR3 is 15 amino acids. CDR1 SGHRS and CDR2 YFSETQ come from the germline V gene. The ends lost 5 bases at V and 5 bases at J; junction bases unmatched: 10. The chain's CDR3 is CASRIGDRAGTEAFF. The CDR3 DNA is TGCGCCAGCAGAATTGGGGACAGGGCGGGGACTGAAGCTTTCTTT. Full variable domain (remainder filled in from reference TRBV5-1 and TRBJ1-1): KAGVTQTPRYLIKTRGQQVTLSCSPISGHRSVSWYQQTPGQGLQFLFEYFSETQRNKGNFPGRFSGRQFSNSRSEMNVSTLELGDSALYLCASRIGDRAGTEAFFGQGTRLTVV.

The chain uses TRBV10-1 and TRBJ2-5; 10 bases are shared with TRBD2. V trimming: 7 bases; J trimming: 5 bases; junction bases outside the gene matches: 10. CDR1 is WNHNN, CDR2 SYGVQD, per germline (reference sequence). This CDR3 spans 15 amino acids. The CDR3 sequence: CASISLAGVGETQYF. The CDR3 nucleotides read TGCGCCAGCATCTCCCTAGCGGGGGTAGGGGAGACCCAGTACTTC.

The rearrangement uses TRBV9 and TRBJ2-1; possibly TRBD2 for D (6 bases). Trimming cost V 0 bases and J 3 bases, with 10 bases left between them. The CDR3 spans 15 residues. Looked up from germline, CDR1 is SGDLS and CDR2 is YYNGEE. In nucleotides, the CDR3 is TGTGCCAGCAGCGTAGGTAGCGGTGACTACAATGAGCAGTTCTTC. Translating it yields CASSVGSGDYNEQFF.

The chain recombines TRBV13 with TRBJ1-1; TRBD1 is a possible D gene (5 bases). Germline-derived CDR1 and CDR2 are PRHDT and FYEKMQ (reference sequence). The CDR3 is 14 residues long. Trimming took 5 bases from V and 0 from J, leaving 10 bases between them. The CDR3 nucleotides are TGTGCCAGCAGCGTTGGAGGGGTGAACACTGAAGCTTTCTTT. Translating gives CASSVGGVNTEAFF. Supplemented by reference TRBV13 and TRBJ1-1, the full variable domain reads AAGVIQSPRHLIKEKRETATLKCYPIPRHDTVYWYQQGPGQDPQFLISFYEKMQSDKGSIPDRFSAQQFSDYHSELNMSSLELGDSALYFCASSVGGVNTEAFFGQGTRLTVV.

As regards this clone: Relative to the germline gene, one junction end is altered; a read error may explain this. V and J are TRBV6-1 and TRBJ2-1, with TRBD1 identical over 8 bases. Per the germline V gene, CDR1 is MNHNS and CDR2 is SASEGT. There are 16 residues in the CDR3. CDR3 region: CASREGQGIGYNEQFF. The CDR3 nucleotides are TGTGCCAGCAGGGAAGGACAGGGAATTGGATACAATGAGCAGTTCTTC.

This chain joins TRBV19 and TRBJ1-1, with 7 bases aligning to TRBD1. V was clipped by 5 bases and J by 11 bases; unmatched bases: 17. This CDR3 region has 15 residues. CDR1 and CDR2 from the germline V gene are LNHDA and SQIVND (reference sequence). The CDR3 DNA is TGTGCCAGTAGTCCGCCGGGACAGTCCCCTGTGGTGGCTTTCTTT. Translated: CASSPPGQSPVVAFF.

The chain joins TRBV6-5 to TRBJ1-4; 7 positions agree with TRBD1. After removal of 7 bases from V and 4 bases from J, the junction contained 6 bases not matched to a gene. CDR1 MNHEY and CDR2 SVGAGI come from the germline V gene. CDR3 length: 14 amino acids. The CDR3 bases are TGTGCCAGCACCACGACAGGGATTAATGAAAAACTGTTTTTT. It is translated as CASTTTGINEKLFF.

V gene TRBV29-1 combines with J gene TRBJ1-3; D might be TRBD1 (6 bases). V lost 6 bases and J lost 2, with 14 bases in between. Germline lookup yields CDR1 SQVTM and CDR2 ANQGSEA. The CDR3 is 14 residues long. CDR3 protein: CSVVVAGAGNTIYF. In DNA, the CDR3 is TGCAGCGTAGTCGTGGCAGGGGCTGGAAACACCATATATTTT.